A single sample gave rise to the 30 T cell receptor beta chains below, sequenced in a study of OX40 agonist ivuxolimab in advanced cancers. The method was immunoSEQ multiplex PCR; TCRdb's version includes in-frame clones alone and lacks a portion of them. This table holds under 80,000 clones, almost 90% found once. The material was CD4+ or CD8+ T cells sorted from blood, obtained in a trial of the OX40 agonist ivuxolimab. The receptors were sampled from an adult with an advanced solid tumor such as melanoma, head and neck, liver or kidney cancer.

The chain combines TRBV6-1 with TRBJ1-4; D remains unclear. V lost 6 bases and J lost 7, with 12 bases in between. There are 13 residues in the CDR3. The germline V gene has CDR1 MNHNS and CDR2 SASEGT. The chain's CDR3 is CASRLAWGEKLFF. Here the CDR3 DNA reads TGTGCCAGCAGGCTGGCCTGGGGTGAAAAACTGTTTTTT.

This sequence joins TRBV15 and TRBJ2-7, with unresolved D. The CDR3 runs 14 residues. V gave up 1 base and J gave up 1 base, with 8 bases separating them. CDR1 and CDR2 (germline): LNHNV, YYDKDF (reference sequence). CDR3 DNA sequence: TGTGCCACCAGCAGAGCCGGCAAGTCCTACGAGCAGTACTTC. Encoded protein: CATSRAGKSYEQYF.

This chain joins TRBV6-5 and TRBJ2-2; 10 bases agree with TRBD1. The CDR3 length is 14 residues. V lost 6 bases to trimming and J lost 6 bases; unmatched junction nucleotides: 4. CDR1 and CDR2 from the germline V gene are MNHEY and SVGAGI. The CDR3 region is CASRADRGSGELFF. The CDR3 bases are TGTGCCAGCAGGGCGGACAGGGGGTCCGGGGAGCTGTTTTTT.

The chain couples TRBV5-4 to TRBJ1-1; D uncertain. The ends were cut back, 3 bases at V and 4 bases at J, with 16 bases in the middle. This CDR3 spans 15 amino acids. Germline V lookup: CDR1 SGHNT, CDR2 YYREEE (reference sequence). CDR3 DNA sequence: TGTGCCAGCAGCTCCGGAGGGCGGAGTGGCACTGAAGCTTTCTTT. It specifies CASSSGGRSGTEAFF.

This chain uses TRBV6-1 with TRBJ2-1, with 8 positions matching TRBD2. This CDR3 has 15 residues. Germline V lookup: CDR1 MNHNS, CDR2 SASEGT. Germline trimming cut 2 bases from V and 9 bases from J; bases unmatched to any gene: 9. The CDR3 spells CASSERSGGAVEQFF. The DNA of the CDR3 is TGTGCCAGCAGTGAAAGGTCGGGGGGGGCCGTTGAGCAGTTCTTC.

V gene TRBV30 combines with J gene TRBJ2-4, with a weak D call TRBD2 (6 bases). The CDR3 contains 13 residues. CDR1 and CDR2 from the germline V gene are GTSNPN and SVGIG (reference sequence). The V end was cut by 5 bases, the J end by 4 bases, with 12 bases between. As DNA, the CDR3 is TGTGCCTGGGGGGGGACCGGGAAAAACATTCAGTACTTC. Encoded protein: CAWGGTGKNIQYF.

V is TRBV20-1 and J is TRBJ1-1, with no clear D. The CDR3 extends over 11 amino acids. V shed 7 bases and J shed 3 bases, with 9 bases lying between them. Germline CDR1 reads DFQATT; CDR2 reads SNEGSKA (reference sequence). CDR3 DNA: TGCAGTGTTGTTTGGGACACTGAAGCTTTCTTT. It specifies CSVVWDTEAFF.

The chain carries TRBV6-6 and TRBJ1-1; D is perhaps TRBD1 (6 bases). CDR1 is MNHNY, CDR2 SVGAGI, per germline (reference sequence). The CDR3 is 14 amino acids. Trimming left V 2 bases short and J 2 bases short, with 9 bases between. The CDR3 spells CASSYEGGNTEAFF. Here the CDR3 DNA reads TGTGCCAGCAGTTACGAAGGGGGTAACACTGAAGCTTTCTTT.

The chain is built from TRBV19 and TRBJ2-3; the match to TRBD1 covers 7 bases. The CDR3 covers 15 residues. The germline CDR1 and CDR2 sequences are LNHDA and SQIVND (reference sequence). J gave up 2 bases and V 1 base, and 3 bases lay outside the gene matches. Here the CDR3 reads CASSIAGGNTDTQYF. Here the CDR3 DNA reads TGTGCCAGTAGTATAGCAGGGGGTAACACAGATACGCAGTATTTT.

J is TRBJ1-5 and V is TRBV30; 7 positions match TRBD1. The V gene end was trimmed by 2 bases and the J gene end by 9 bases; junction bases not matched to a gene: 10. The length of the CDR3 is 14 residues. Germline assignment: CDR1 GTSNPN and CDR2 SVGIG (reference sequence). CDR3 nucleotides: TGTGCCTGGAGTAGAGGGGGCACGAGACGGCCCCAGCATTTT. Residues: CAWSRGGTRRPQHF.

The V call is TRBV5-5, the J call TRBJ2-1, with D perhaps matching TRBD2 (6 bases). This CDR3 is 16 amino acids long. Trimming took off 3 bases at V and 7 bases at J, with 20 bases between the two ends. Germline loops: CDR1 SGHKS, CDR2 YYEKEE (reference sequence). The CDR3 coding sequence is TGTGCCAGCAGCTCAAGACCGGGACTCATGGGAAATGAGCAGTTCTTC. This encodes CASSSRPGLMGNEQFF.

The rearrangement uses TRBV4-1 and TRBJ1-4, with a tentative D call TRBD1 (6 bases). Germline lookup yields CDR1 MGHRA and CDR2 YSYEKL. There are 17 residues in the CDR3. V lost 3 bases to trimming and J lost 11 bases, with 25 bases between them. CDR3 bases: TGCGCCAGCAGCCAGACTTCCTCCGGGACATCGTCTGCCAAACTGTTTTTT. As protein: CASSQTSSGTSSAKLFF.

The gene calls are TRBV9 and TRBJ2-1; tentative D call: TRBD2 (5 bases). Trimming left V 6 bases short and J 6 bases short, with 13 bases between. Per germline, CDR1 SGDLS and CDR2 YYNGEE. The CDR3 contains 13 residues. The CDR3 nucleotides read TGTGCCAGCACCTCGAGGGCAGCCAATGAGCAGTTCTTC. Translation: CASTSRAANEQFF.

The chain is built from TRBV11-3 and TRBJ2-1, with TRBD2 matching over 7 bases. The CDR3 spans 16 residues. V dropped 2 bases and J dropped 0; count of bases not matched to a gene: 4. CDR1 and CDR2 from the germline V gene are SGHNT and YENEEA. As DNA, the CDR3 is TGTGCCAGCAGCTTAACTAGCGCGAGCTCCTACAATGAGCAGTTCTTC. Translating it yields CASSLTSASSYNEQFF.

V is TRBV5-1 and J is TRBJ2-3; 11 bases line up with TRBD1. The CDR3 has 18 amino acids. The germline CDR1 and CDR2 sequences are SGHRS and YFSETQ. Trimming at V came to 4 bases and at J to 1 base, leaving 11 bases not matched to a gene. The CDR3 region is CASSPWGQGDRGTDTQYF. CDR3 bases: TGCGCCAGCAGCCCTTGGGGACAGGGGGATCGGGGCACAGATACGCAGTATTTT.

This chain joins TRBV9 and TRBJ2-2, with D tentatively TRBD1 (6 bases). CDR1 is SGDLS, CDR2 YYNGEE, per germline. V shed 4 bases and J shed 4 bases, with 14 bases lying between them. The CDR3 has 15 residues. The CDR3 nucleotides are TGTGCCAGCAGCCCCCAGGGACACTCCACCGGGGAGCTGTTTTTT. Protein product: CASSPQGHSTGELFF.

This clone was observed a single time. J is TRBJ1-1 and V is TRBV10-2, with D tentatively TRBD1 (6 bases). The CDR3 is 14 residues long. With 6 bases removed from V and 2 bases from J, the gap between germline ends came to 13 bases. Germline V gene lookup returns CDR1 WSHSY and CDR2 SAAADI. Here the CDR3 DNA reads TGCGCCAGCAGCGCCACGGGGGCCAACACTGAAGCTTTCTTT. The encoded protein is CASSATGANTEAFF.

The V and J genes are TRBV30 and TRBJ1-4; 7 nucleotides match TRBD1. The germline CDR1 and CDR2 sequences are GTSNPN and SVGIG (reference sequence). The CDR3 runs to 13 residues. The V and J ends lost 4 bases and 5 bases, in that order; junction bases with no gene match: 4. This chain's CDR3 is CAWTGTENEKLFF. The CDR3 DNA reads as TGTGCCTGGACCGGGACAGAAAATGAAAAACTGTTTTTT.

The genes are TRBV19 and TRBJ1-2; the match to TRBD1 covers 11 bases. J lost 5 bases, V lost 10 bases, and 9 bases had no gene match. The CDR3 covers 14 residues. CDR1 is LNHDA and CDR2 is SQIVND in the germline V gene (reference sequence). In DNA form, the CDR3 reads TGTGCCACCTTTCCGGGACAGGGGGTATATGGCTACACCTTC. Residues: CATFPGQGVYGYTF.

In regard to this clone: Other DNA sequences of this sample code for an identical CDR3. CDR3 sequence (DNA): TGCGCCAGCAGCCCCCTAACCGGGAACACTGAAGCTTTCTTT. Residues: CASSPLTGNTEAFF. V and J are TRBV5-1 and TRBJ1-1, with no clear D. Germline CDR1 reads SGHRS; CDR2 reads YFSETQ. The CDR3 loop spans 14 amino acids. The ends were cut back, 4 bases at V and 1 base at J, with 11 bases in the middle.

DNA for the CDR3: TGTGCCAGCTCACCCAGGCGGCCAGCCAAGAACACCGGGGAGCTGTTTTTT. Its protein product is CASSPRRPAKNTGELFF. The chain couples TRBV18 to TRBJ2-2; unclear D gene. V dropped 3 bases and J dropped 1 base, with 15 bases sitting between them. The CDR3 is 17 residues long. From germline, CDR1 is KGHSH and CDR2 LQKENI.

V and J are TRBV9 and TRBJ2-3, with 8 bases lining up with TRBD2. With V trimmed by 4 bases and J by 2 bases, 6 bases remained unmatched. The CDR3 covers 15 residues. Germline V CDR1 and CDR2: SGDLS, YYNGEE. The CDR3 reads CASSPAGEPTDTQYF. The CDR3 coding sequence is TGTGCCAGCAGCCCAGCGGGGGAACCCACAGATACGCAGTATTTT.

In DNA, the CDR3 is TGTGCCAGCAGCTTATTGAGTGAGCAGTTCTTC. Amino acids: CASSLLSEQFF. J is TRBJ2-1 and V is TRBV7-9, with D unclear. Trimming removed 2 bases from V and 9 bases from J, with 5 bases in between. The CDR3 consists of 11 residues. Germline assignment: CDR1 SEHNR and CDR2 FQNEAQ (reference sequence). Using reference TRBV7-9 and TRBJ2-1 for the parts outside the CDR3, the full variable domain is DTGVSQNPRHKITKRGQNVTFRCDPISEHNRLYWYRQTLGQGPEFLTYFQNEAQLEKSRLLSDRFSAERPKGSFSTLEIQRTEQGDSAMYLCASSLLSEQFFGPGTRLTVL.

CDR3 nucleotide sequence: TGTGCCAGCACCGAACATCTGACCGCGCGAAAGCATTTT. It encodes CASTEHLTARKHF. This chain joins TRBV6-1 and TRBJ1-5, with D unclear. This CDR3 is 13 amino acids long. Looked up from germline, CDR1 is MNHNS and CDR2 is SASEGT. The germline V and J ends were trimmed by 7 bases and 14 bases, with 21 bases remaining between them.

The V call is TRBV19, the J call TRBJ1-1; D not resolved. The V end lost 7 bases, the J end lost 6 bases, and 18 bases lay between the germline ends. Germline CDR1 and CDR2: LNHDA and SQIVND (reference sequence). There are 14 residues in the CDR3. The CDR3 region is CASTPGSFGAEAFF. DNA of the CDR3: TGTGCCAGTACCCCCGGGTCCTTCGGCGCTGAAGCTTTCTTT.

The rearrangement uses TRBV5-6 and TRBJ2-7; D remains ambiguous. Trimming stripped 1 base from V and 7 bases from J, with 18 bases between. CDR1 is SGHDT, CDR2 YYEEEE, per germline. The CDR3 spans 15 residues. CDR3 region: CASSLISVPNGEQYF. The CDR3 region has the DNA TGTGCCAGCAGCTTGATTTCGGTCCCCAATGGGGAGCAGTACTTC.

V and J are TRBV27 and TRBJ2-7; D remains unclear. CDR1 and CDR2 (germline): MNHEY, SMNVEV (reference sequence). The CDR3 loop spans 16 amino acids. Trimming removed 3 bases from V and 6 bases from J, with 21 bases in between. Here the CDR3 reads CASSFLGGVGFTEQYF. The CDR3 DNA is TGTGCCAGCAGTTTTTTGGGTGGGGTCGGGTTTACCGAGCAGTACTTC.

The V call is TRBV7-9, the J call TRBJ2-1, with 10 bases aligning to TRBD2. Per the germline V gene, CDR1 is SEHNR and CDR2 is FQNEAQ (reference sequence). The CDR3 spans 15 residues. The V and J ends lost 2 bases and 6 bases, in that order; junction bases with no gene match: 4. CDR3 in DNA: TGTGCCAGCAGCTTAAGAAGCGGGAGGGCCAATGAGCAGTTCTTC. This translates into CASSLRSGRANEQFF.

The rearrangement uses TRBV30 and TRBJ2-4; TRBD1 matches at 9 bases. The V segment lost 4 bases and the J segment 0 bases; nucleotides outside the gene matches: 10. This CDR3 has 17 residues. Germline CDR1 is GTSNPN and CDR2 is SVGIG (reference sequence). The CDR3 DNA reads as TGTGCCTGGACCCCCCCAGAGGGACAGGGAGCCAAAAACATTCAGTACTTC. This translates into CAWTPPEGQGAKNIQYF.

The genes are TRBV5-1 and TRBJ1-4; D may be TRBD1 (5 bases). The length of the CDR3 is 14 residues. Looked up from germline, CDR1 is SGHRS and CDR2 is YFSETQ. V was pared by 4 bases and J by 6 bases, with 13 bases between. The CDR3 nucleotides read TGCGCCAGCAGCCTTGACAGCGCTGATGAAAAACTGTTTTTT. Encoded protein: CASSLDSADEKLFF.